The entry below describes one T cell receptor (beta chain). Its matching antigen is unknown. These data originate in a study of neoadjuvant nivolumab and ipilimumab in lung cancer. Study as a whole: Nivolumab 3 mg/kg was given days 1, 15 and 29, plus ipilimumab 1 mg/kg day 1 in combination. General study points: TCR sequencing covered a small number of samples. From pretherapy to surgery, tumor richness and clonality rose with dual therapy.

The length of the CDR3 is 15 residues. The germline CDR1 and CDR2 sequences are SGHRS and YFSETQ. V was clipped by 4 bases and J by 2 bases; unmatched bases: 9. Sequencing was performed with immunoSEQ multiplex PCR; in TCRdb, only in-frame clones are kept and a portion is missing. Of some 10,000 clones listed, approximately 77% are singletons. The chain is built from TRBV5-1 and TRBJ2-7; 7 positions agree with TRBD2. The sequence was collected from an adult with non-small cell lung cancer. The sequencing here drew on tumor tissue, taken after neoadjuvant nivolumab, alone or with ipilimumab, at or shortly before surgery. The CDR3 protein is CASSLSSGITYEQYF. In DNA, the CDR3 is TGCGCCAGCAGCCTGTCTAGCGGAATAACCTACGAGCAGTACTTC.